Presented here are 20 T cell receptor beta chains from one specimen sequenced in a study of CD8 T cells in ankylosing spondylitis. Study observations and caveats: What appeared characteristic of ankylosing spondylitis blood was a TCR beta motif of 7 or 8 highly homologous variants.

These receptors have no identified antigens. TCRdb processed the 5' RACE reads anew with MiXCR; each CDR3 protein has one entry. The sample lists about 450,000 distinct CDR3 sequences; roughly a quarter were seen once. The sequencing input was blood, either unsorted or a sorted T cell fraction (not recorded which). The origin of the receptors is a male donor with ankylosing spondylitis.

Only one count was recorded for this clonotype. V usage is TRBV20-1 and J usage is TRBJ1-5, with unresolved D. CDR1 and CDR2 from the germline V gene are DFQATT and SNEGSKA (reference sequence). The V and J ends lost 0 bases and 2 bases respectively, with 17 bases between them. The CDR3 runs 17 residues. CDR3 nucleotide sequence: TGCAGTGCTAGAGACGCAACGGTTAGAAATTGCAATCAGCCCCAGCATTTT. It encodes CSARDATVRNCNQPQHF.

This clonotype was found a few times. V and J are TRBV5-1 and TRBJ2-5; 11 nucleotides line up with TRBD1. CDR3 length: 15 residues. Germline assignment: CDR1 SGHRS and CDR2 YFSETQ. V lost 4 bases, J lost 3 bases, and 5 bases stayed unmatched. The CDR3 protein is CASSPGTGGKETQYF. CDR3 nucleotides: TGCGCCAGCAGCCCCGGGACAGGGGGAAAAGAGACCCAGTACTTC.

In this sample, this clonotype turned up a few times. This chain links TRBV3-1 with TRBJ2-2; the D is unclear. The CDR3 covers 14 residues. V was clipped by 0 bases and J by 9 bases, with 11 bases between them. The germline gives CDR1 LGHDT, CDR2 YNNKEL (reference sequence). The CDR3 DNA reads TGTGCCAGCAGCCAAGACGCCCCGTGGCGGGAGCTGTTTTTT. It encodes CASSQDAPWRELFF. The whole variable domain, filled in from reference TRBV3-1 and TRBJ2-2, reads DTAVSQTPKYLVTQMGNDKSIKCEQNLGHDTMYWYKQDSKKFLKIMFSYNNKELIINETVPNRFSPKSPDKAHLNLHINSLELGDSAVYFCASSQDAPWRELFFGEGSRLTVL.

V usage is TRBV30 and J usage is TRBJ1-5; no firm D call. V gave up 3 bases and J gave up 4 bases, with 10 bases separating them. Germline V gives CDR1 GTSNPN, CDR2 SVGIG (reference sequence). The CDR3 has 13 residues. CDR3 in DNA: TGTGCCTGGAGCCCCGGCTGGAATCAGCCCCAGCATTTT. Its translation: CAWSPGWNQPQHF.

The chain carries TRBV5-5 and TRBJ2-5; D may match TRBD1 or TRBD2 (6 bases each). The CDR3 length is 14 residues. Germline V gene lookup returns CDR1 SGHKS and CDR2 YYEKEE (reference sequence). The germline V and J ends were trimmed by 1 base and 1 base, with 8 bases remaining between them. The CDR3 sequence is CASSLSGAQETQYF. In nucleotides, the CDR3 is TGTGCCAGCAGCTTGTCGGGGGCCCAAGAGACCCAGTACTTC.

This clonotype has a handful of counts. The V gene is TRBV24-1, the J gene TRBJ1-2, with 7 positions matching TRBD1. V dropped 4 bases and J dropped 2; count of bases not matched to a gene: 6. Germline CDR1 KGHDR, CDR2 SFDVKD. The CDR3 runs 15 residues. In DNA form, the CDR3 reads TGTGCCACCAGTGACCCAGGGGGGAGCAACTATGGCTACACCTTC. Protein product: CATSDPGGSNYGYTF.

Here the CDR3 reads CAGGTYNEQFF. In DNA, the CDR3 is TGTGCGGGCGGGACCTACAATGAGCAGTTCTTC. The V gene is TRBV7-2, the J gene TRBJ2-1, with D maybe TRBD2 (6 bases). This CDR3 is built from 11 residues. The germline CDR1 and CDR2 sequences are SGHTA and FQGNSA.

The rearrangement joins TRBV7-9 to TRBJ2-7; unclear D gene. Looked up from germline, CDR1 is SEHNR and CDR2 is FQNEAQ (reference sequence). This CDR3 spans 14 amino acids. The germline V and J ends were trimmed by 1 base and 3 bases, with 10 bases remaining between them. Here the CDR3 reads CASSLGAPLYEQYF. For the CDR3, the DNA is TGTGCCAGCAGCTTAGGGGCCCCCCTCTACGAGCAGTACTTC.

The chain combines TRBV7-9 with TRBJ1-5, with TRBD1 as a possible D gene (6 bases). The V end lost 0 bases, the J end lost 2 bases, and 11 bases lay between the germline ends. Per germline, CDR1 SEHNR and CDR2 FQNEAQ (reference sequence). CDR3 size: 16 residues. The CDR3: CASSLAGGLGNQPQHF. As DNA, the CDR3 is TGTGCCAGCAGCTTAGCGGGGGGGCTCGGCAATCAGCCCCAGCATTTT.

Only one count was recorded for this clonotype. The genes are TRBV20-1 and TRBJ1-5, with D uncertain. Germline loops: CDR1 DFQATT, CDR2 SNEGSKA (reference sequence). The germline V and J ends were trimmed by 1 base and 5 bases, with 9 bases remaining between them. This CDR3 region has 13 residues. The CDR3 here is CSARADSDQPQHF. DNA for the CDR3: TGCAGTGCTAGAGCGGATTCGGATCAGCCCCAGCATTTT.

The CDR3 spells CAIRAGGDNEQFF. The CDR3, as DNA: TGTGCCATCAGGGCGGGAGGCGACAATGAGCAGTTCTTC. The chain has TRBV10-3 and TRBJ2-1; 8 bases are a match to TRBD2. The CDR3 totals 13 residues. V shed 6 bases and J 5 bases; nucleotides not matched to a gene: 3. Germline CDR1 ENHRY, CDR2 SYGVKD.

This chain links TRBV7-9 with TRBJ1-4, with D unclear. Per germline, CDR1 SEHNR and CDR2 FQNEAQ (reference sequence). CDR3 length: 16 amino acids. V gave up 3 bases and J gave up 0 bases, with 11 bases separating them. CDR3 loop: CASSFPRATTNEKLFF. In nucleotides, the CDR3 is TGTGCCAGCAGCTTTCCTCGGGCGACAACTAATGAAAAACTGTTTTTT.

This clonotype came up a few times. CDR3 DNA sequence: TGTGCCAGCAGTGGGCAGCCCGGGGAGACCCAGTACTTC. Its translation: CASSGQPGETQYF. The chain employs TRBV2 and TRBJ2-5; no clear D gene. The length of the CDR3 is 13 residues. V was pared by 4 bases and J by 5 bases, with 11 bases between. Germline V gene sequence: CDR1 SNHLY, CDR2 FYNNEI.

This clonotype came up many times. This chain connects TRBV5-6 to TRBJ1-1, with D unresolved. V was pared by 4 bases and J by 3 bases, with 7 bases between. The CDR3 is 12 amino acids. Germline V lookup: CDR1 SGHDT, CDR2 YYEEEE. The CDR3 sequence: CASSADYTEAFF. CDR3 sequence (DNA): TGTGCCAGCAGCGCGGACTACACTGAAGCTTTCTTT.

V is TRBV15 and J is TRBJ2-7; D is uncertain. The V end was cut by 4 bases, the J end by 3 bases, with 10 bases between. CDR1 is LNHNV and CDR2 is YYDKDF in the germline V gene (reference sequence). The CDR3 is 13 residues long. The CDR3 loop is CATSMDPGYEQYV. CDR3 coding DNA: TGTGCCACCAGCATGGATCCGGGCTACGAGCAGTACGTC.

The V call is TRBV6-2 or TRBV6-3, the J call TRBJ2-1; 11 nucleotides line up with TRBD2. Germline V gene data show CDR1 as MNHEY and CDR2 as SVGEGT. The CDR3 has 15 residues. J was trimmed by 9 bases and V by 5 bases; bases with no gene match: 9. The CDR3 loop reads CASSTSGGSRIEQFF. The DNA for the CDR3 is TGTGCCAGCAGTACTAGCGGGGGAAGCCGGATTGAGCAGTTCTTC.

There are a few counts of this clonotype. The V call is TRBV7-9, the J call TRBJ2-3; 8 nucleotides line up with TRBD2. The V segment lost 5 bases and the J segment 2 bases; nucleotides outside the gene matches: 12. Germline CDR1 SEHNR, CDR2 FQNEAQ (reference sequence). The CDR3 has 17 amino acids. The CDR3 protein is CASSLWQREGFTDTQYF. DNA for the CDR3: TGTGCCAGCAGCCTCTGGCAACGGGAGGGATTCACAGATACGCAGTATTTT.

This clonotype has just a few counts. This chain links TRBV2 with TRBJ2-3; D may be TRBD2 (6 bases). This CDR3 is 12 amino acids long. Looked up from germline, CDR1 is SNHLY and CDR2 is FYNNEI. Deletions cut 7 bases from V and 2 bases from J, with 7 bases between. CDR3: CASTSDTDTQYF. CDR3 nucleotides: TGTGCCAGCACTAGCGACACAGATACGCAGTATTTT.

A few counts support this clonotype. The rearrangement links TRBV21-1 to TRBJ1-5. TRBV21-1 is a pseudogene locus. This CDR3 has 15 residues. The CDR3 spells CASSKKAGSNQPQHF. The CDR3 DNA sequence: TGTGCCAGCAGCAAAAAGGCAGGCAGCAATCAGCCCCAGCATTTT.

The chain carries TRBV5-1 and TRBJ2-2; no reliable D call. The CDR3 totals 15 residues. V lost 0 bases and J 1 base, leaving 7 bases between the germline ends. CDR1 and CDR2 (germline): SGHRS, YFSETQ. CDR3 sequence reads: CASSLEPRNTGELFF. The CDR3 nucleotides are TGCGCCAGCAGCTTGGAGCCGAGGAACACCGGGGAGCTGTTTTTT.